These T cell receptor beta chains were read from a single sample in a study of T-cell reconstitution after alpha-beta-depleted transplantation in children. In TCRdb, the PCR reads were re-called with MiXCR into one record per CDR3 protein. The table lists about 610,000 distinct CDR3 sequences, about 11% of them singletons. The material sequenced was PBMCs from the stem cell graft donor, taken from the stem cell graft. Every receptor here comes from a human donor who donated a stem cell graft to a child with acute myeloid leukemia. CDR3s include the opening cysteine and the closing phenylalanine or tryptophan. Fields, in order: clone size, V gene, J gene, D gene, CDR3 protein, CDR3 DNA. The D gene is left open where the match is weak. The listing skips clone size in some rows; elsewhere it reads once, few, many or a size class.

>many|TRBV28|TRBJ2-7|-
CASNRRALYEQYF
TGTGCCAGCAATAGACGGGCTCTCTACGAGCAGTACTTC
>-|TRBV4-3|TRBJ2-7|-
CASSQDTRKEQYF
TGCGCCAGCAGCCAAGATACGCGGAAGGAGCAGTACTTC
>few|TRBV10-3|TRBJ2-3|-
CAISDPTGLTDTQYF
TGTGCCATCAGTGACCCAACCGGCTTAACAGATACGCAGTATTTT
>-|TRBV4-3|TRBJ2-2|TRBD2
CASSQDRWGRANTGELFF
TGCGCCAGCAGCCAAGATCGGTGGGGGAGGGCTAACACCGGGGAGCTGTTTTTT
>-|TRBV30|TRBJ2-3|TRBD2
CAWSPTPTSGRSDTQYF
TGTGCCTGGAGCCCAACCCCGACTAGCGGGAGAAGCGATACGCAGTATTTT
>few|TRBV6-2/TRBV6-3|TRBJ2-3|TRBD2
CASSYGGGGDTQYF
TGTGCCAGCAGTTACGGCGGCGGGGGAGATACGCAGTATTTT
>-|TRBV3-1|TRBJ2-2|TRBD2
CASSQDKLAGGVTGELFF
TGTGCCAGCAGCCAAGATAAACTAGCGGGAGGAGTCACCGGGGAGCTGTTTTTT
>-|TRBV18|TRBJ1-5|TRBD1
CASSLTGTGGNQPQHF
TGTGCCAGCTCACTAACCGGGACAGGGGGTAATCAGCCCCAGCATTTT
>many|TRBV7-9|TRBJ2-7|-
CASSFGLGGDEQYF
TGTGCCAGCAGCTTCGGGCTCGGGGGTGACGAGCAGTACTTC
>many|TRBV4-2|TRBJ2-1|TRBD2
CASSRTGTSGINEQFF
TGTGCCAGCAGCCGGACCGGGACTAGCGGGATCAATGAGCAGTTCTTC
>many|TRBV7-2|TRBJ2-5|TRBD1
CASSQRQGRETQYF
TGTGCCAGCAGCCAAAGACAGGGGAGAGAGACCCAGTACTTC
>many|TRBV12-3/TRBV12-4|TRBJ1-2|TRBD1
CASSSDRGYGYTF
TGTGCCAGCAGCTCGGACAGGGGATATGGCTACACCTTC
>-|TRBV20-1|TRBJ2-3|-
CSGNSGKGDTQYF
TGCAGTGGCAATAGCGGAAAGGGAGATACGCAGTATTTT
>many|TRBV6-6|TRBJ2-7|-
CASSLEGGEQYF
TGTGCCAGCAGCCTAGAGGGGGGCGAGCAGTACTTC
>-|TRBV7-2|TRBJ2-5|TRBD2
CASSLYGREGSGTQYF
TGTGCCAGCAGCTTATATGGGCGGGAGGGGTCTGGGACCCAGTACTTC
>many|TRBV18|TRBJ2-3|-
CASSQSDTQYF
TGTGCCAGCAGCCAGTCAGATACGCAGTATTTT